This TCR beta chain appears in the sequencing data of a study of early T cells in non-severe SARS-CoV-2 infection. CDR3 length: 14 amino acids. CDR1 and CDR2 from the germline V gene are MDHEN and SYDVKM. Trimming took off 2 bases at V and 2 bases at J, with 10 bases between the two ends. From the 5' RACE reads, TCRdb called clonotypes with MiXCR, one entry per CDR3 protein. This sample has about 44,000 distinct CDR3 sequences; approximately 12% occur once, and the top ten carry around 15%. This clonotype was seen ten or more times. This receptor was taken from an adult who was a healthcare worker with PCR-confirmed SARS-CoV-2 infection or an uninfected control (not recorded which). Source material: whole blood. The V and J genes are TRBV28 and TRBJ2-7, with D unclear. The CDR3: CASSLGYSPYEQYF. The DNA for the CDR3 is TGTGCCAGCAGTTTAGGGTACTCTCCCTACGAGCAGTACTTC.